The present TCR beta chain was sequenced within a study of monozygotic twins with inflammatory bowel disease. TCRdb re-called the 5' RACE reads and gives one entry per CDR3 protein, without DNA. The sample table sets out approximately 400,000 distinct CDR3 sequences. This CDR3 spans 15 amino acids. Germline loops: CDR1 SGHTA, CDR2 FQGNSA. The authors drew 2 to 2.5 ml of blood from each donor. Blood samples, whole and unsorted for T cells, yielded the isolated total RNA. Findings and caveats of the study: There was no support for any single strong signal or clonotype associated with IBD. Reduced clonotype sharing with other individuals was observed in IBD patients relative to healthy twins, especially with disease activity.

On this clonotype: The antigen is not known.

Sequenced input: blood. The TCR was taken from a human donor with ulcerative colitis or Crohn's disease, or a healthy co-twin of an affected twin (not recorded which). The chain employs TRBV7-2 and TRBJ1-3; TCRdb designates TRBD1, a call that cannot be tested without DNA. CDR3 sequence: CASSLTQVSGNTIYF. Based on the CDR3 plus reference TRBV7-2 and TRBJ1-3, the full variable domain is GAGVSQSPSNKVTEKGKDVELRCDPISGHTALYWYRQSLGQGLEFLIYFQGNSAPDKSGLPSDRFSAERTGGSVSTLTIQRTQQEDSAVYLCASSLTQVSGNTIYFGEGSWLTVV.